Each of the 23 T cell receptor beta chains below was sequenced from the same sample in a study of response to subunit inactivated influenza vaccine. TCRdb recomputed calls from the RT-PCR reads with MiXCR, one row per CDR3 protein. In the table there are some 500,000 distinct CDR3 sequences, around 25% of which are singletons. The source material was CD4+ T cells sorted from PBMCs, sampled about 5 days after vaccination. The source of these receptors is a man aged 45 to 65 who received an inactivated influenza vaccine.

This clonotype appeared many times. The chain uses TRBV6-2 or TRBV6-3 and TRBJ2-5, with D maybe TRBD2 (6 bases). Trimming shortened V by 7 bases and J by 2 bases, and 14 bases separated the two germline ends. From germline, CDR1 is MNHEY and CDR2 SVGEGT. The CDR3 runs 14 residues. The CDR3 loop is CASIFGEDQETQYF. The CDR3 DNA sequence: TGTGCCAGCATTTTCGGGGAGGATCAAGAGACCCAGTACTTC.

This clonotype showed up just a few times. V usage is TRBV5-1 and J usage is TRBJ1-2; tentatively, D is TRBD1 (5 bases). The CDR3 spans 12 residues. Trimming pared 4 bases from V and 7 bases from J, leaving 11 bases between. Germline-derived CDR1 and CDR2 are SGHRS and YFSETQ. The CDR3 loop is CASSPQGSGYTF. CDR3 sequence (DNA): TGCGCCAGCAGCCCCCAGGGATCTGGCTACACCTTC.

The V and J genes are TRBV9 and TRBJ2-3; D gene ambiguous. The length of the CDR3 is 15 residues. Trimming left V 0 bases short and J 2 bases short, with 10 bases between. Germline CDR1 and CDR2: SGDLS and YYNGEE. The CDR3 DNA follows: TGTGCCAGCAGCGTAGGACCCGTAATCACAGATACGCAGTATTTT. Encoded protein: CASSVGPVITDTQYF.

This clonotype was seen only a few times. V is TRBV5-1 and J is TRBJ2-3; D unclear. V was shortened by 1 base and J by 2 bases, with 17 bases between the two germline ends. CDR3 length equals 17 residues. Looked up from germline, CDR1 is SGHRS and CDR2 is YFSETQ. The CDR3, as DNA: TGCGCCAGCAGCTTGATATTGGGGAAGAGGTCCACAGATACGCAGTATTTT. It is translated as CASSLILGKRSTDTQYF.

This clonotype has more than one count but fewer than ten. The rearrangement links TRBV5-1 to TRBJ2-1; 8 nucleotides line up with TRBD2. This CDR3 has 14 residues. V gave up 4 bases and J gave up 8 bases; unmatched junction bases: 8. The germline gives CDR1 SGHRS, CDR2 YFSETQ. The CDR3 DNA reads TGCGCCAGCAGCCCGGGGGGGGTGGGGGATGAGCAGTTCTTC. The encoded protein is CASSPGGVGDEQFF.

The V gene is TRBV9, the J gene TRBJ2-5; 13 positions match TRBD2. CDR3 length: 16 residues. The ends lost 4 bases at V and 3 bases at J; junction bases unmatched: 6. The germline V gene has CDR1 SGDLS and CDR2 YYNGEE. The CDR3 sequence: CASSPTSGRGKETQYF. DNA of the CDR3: TGTGCCAGCAGCCCAACTAGCGGGAGGGGAAAAGAGACCCAGTACTTC.

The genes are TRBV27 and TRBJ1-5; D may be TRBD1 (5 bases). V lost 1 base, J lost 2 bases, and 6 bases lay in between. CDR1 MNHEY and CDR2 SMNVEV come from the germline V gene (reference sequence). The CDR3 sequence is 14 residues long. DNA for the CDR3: TGTGCCAGCAGTTTATGGGGGGGCAATCAGCCCCAGCATTTT. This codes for CASSLWGGNQPQHF.

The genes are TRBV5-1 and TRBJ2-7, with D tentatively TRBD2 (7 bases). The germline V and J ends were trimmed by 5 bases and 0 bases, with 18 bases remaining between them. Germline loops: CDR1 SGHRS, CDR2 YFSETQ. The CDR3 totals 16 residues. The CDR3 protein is CASRQGLAVSSYEQYF. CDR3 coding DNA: TGCGCCAGCAGACAGGGTCTAGCGGTGAGCTCCTACGAGCAGTACTTC. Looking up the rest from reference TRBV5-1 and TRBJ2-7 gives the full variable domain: KAGVTQTPRYLIKTRGQQVTLSCSPISGHRSVSWYQQTPGQGLQFLFEYFSETQRNKGNFPGRFSGRQFSNSRSEMNVSTLELGDSALYLCASRQGLAVSSYEQYFGPGTRLTVT.

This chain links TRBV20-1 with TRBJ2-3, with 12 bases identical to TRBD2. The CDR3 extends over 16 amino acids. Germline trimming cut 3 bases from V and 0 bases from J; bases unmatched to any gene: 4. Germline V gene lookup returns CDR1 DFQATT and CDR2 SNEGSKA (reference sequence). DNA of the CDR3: TGCAGTGCTAGGAGGACTAGCGGGGCTAGCACAGATACGCAGTATTTT. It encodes CSARRTSGASTDTQYF.

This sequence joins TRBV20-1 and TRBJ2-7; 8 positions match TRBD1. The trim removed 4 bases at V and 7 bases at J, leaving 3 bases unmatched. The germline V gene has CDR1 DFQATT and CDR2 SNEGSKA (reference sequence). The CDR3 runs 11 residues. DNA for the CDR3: TGCAGTGCTAACCGGGACAGGGAGCAGTACTTC. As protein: CSANRDREQYF.

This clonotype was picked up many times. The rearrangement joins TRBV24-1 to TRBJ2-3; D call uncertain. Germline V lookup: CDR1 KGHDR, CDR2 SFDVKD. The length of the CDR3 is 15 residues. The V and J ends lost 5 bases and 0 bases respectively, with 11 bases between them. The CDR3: CATSGAAESTDTQYF. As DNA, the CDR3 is TGTGCCACCAGTGGCGCGGCCGAAAGCACAGATACGCAGTATTTT.

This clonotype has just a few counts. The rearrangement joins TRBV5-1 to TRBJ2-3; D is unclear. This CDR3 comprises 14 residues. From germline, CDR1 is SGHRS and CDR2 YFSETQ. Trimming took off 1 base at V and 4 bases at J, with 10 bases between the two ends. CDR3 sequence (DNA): TGCGCCAGCAGCTTGCCGGCGATTTCAGATACGCAGTATTTT. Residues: CASSLPAISDTQYF.

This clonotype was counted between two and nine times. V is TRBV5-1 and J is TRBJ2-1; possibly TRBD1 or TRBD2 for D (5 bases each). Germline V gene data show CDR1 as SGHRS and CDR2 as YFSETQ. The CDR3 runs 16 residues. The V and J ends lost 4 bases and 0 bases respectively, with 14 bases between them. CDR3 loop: CASSTRGTGSYNEQFF. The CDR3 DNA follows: TGCGCCAGCAGCACACGAGGGACGGGCTCCTACAATGAGCAGTTCTTC.

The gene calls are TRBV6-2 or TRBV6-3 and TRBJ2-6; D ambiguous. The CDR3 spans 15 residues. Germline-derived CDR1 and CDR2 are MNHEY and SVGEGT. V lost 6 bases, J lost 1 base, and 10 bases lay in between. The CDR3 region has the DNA TGTGCCAGCAGCCTTCCAAAGTCTGGGGCCAACGTCCTGACTTTC. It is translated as CASSLPKSGANVLTF.

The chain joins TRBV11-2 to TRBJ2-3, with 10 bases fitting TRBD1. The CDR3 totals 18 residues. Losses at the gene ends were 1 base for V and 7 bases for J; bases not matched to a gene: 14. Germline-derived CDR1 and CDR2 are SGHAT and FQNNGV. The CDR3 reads CASSLGTGGWLGTNTQYF. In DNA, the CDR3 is TGTGCCAGCAGCTTAGGGACAGGGGGATGGCTAGGTACCAATACGCAGTATTTT.

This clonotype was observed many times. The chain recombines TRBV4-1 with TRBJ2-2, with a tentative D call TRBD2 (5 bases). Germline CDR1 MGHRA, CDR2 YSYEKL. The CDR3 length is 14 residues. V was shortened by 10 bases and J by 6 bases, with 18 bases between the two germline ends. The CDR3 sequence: CATRRGFLAGELFF. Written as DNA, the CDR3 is TGCGCCACCAGACGGGGTTTTCTCGCCGGGGAGCTGTTTTTT.

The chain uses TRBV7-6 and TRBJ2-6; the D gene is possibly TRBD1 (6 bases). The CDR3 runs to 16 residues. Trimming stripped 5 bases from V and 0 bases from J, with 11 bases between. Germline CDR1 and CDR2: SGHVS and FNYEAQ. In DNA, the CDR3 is TGTGCCAGCAGCGCAGGACAGCTCTCTGGGGCCAACGTCCTGACTTTC. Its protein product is CASSAGQLSGANVLTF.

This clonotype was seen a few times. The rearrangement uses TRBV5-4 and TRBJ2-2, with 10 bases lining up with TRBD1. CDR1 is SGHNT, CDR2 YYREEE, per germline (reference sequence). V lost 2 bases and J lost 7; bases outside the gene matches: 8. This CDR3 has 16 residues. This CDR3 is CASSFPGTGVGGELFF. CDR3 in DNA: TGTGCCAGCAGCTTCCCCGGGACAGGGGTAGGCGGGGAGCTGTTTTTT. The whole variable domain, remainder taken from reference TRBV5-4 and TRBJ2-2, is ETGVTQSPTHLIKTRGQQVTLRCSSQSGHNTVSWYQQALGQGPQFIFQYYREEENGRGNFPPRFSGLQFPNYSSELNVNALELDDSALYLCASSFPGTGVGGELFFGEGSRLTVL.

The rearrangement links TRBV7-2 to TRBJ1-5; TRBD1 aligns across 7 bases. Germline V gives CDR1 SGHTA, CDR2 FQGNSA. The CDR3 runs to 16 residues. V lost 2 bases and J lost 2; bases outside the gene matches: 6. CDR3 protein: CASSLTPTGRNQPQHF. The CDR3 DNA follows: TGTGCCAGCAGCTTAACGCCGACAGGGCGCAATCAGCCCCAGCATTTT.

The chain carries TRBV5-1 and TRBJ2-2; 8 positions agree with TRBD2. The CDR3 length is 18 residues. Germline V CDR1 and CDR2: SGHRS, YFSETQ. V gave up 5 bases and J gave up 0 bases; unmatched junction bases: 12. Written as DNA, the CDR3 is TGCGCCAGCAGTCTACGGGCAGCGGGGGCTACGAACACCGGGGAGCTGTTTTTT. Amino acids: CASSLRAAGATNTGELFF.

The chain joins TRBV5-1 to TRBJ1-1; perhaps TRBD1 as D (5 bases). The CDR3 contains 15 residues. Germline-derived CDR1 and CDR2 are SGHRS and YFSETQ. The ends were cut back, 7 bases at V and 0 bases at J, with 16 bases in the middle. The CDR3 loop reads CASGSGGDVNTEAFF. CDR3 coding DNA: TGCGCCAGCGGCTCGGGAGGGGACGTGAACACTGAAGCTTTCTTT.

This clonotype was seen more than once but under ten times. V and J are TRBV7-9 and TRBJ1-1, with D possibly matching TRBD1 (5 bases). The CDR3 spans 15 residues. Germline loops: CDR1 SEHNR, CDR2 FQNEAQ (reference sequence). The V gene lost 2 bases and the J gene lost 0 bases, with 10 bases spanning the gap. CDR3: CASSLFVGVNTEAFF. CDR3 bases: TGTGCCAGCAGCTTATTTGTAGGGGTGAACACTGAAGCTTTCTTT. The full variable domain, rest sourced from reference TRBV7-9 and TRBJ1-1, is DTGVSQNPRHKITKRGQNVTFRCDPISEHNRLYWYRQTLGQGPEFLTYFQNEAQLEKSRLLSDRFSAERPKGSFSTLEIQRTEQGDSAMYLCASSLFVGVNTEAFFGQGTRLTVV.

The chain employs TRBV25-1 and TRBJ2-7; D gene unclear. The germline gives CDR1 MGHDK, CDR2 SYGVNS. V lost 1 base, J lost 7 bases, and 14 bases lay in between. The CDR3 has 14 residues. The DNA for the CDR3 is TGTGCCAGCAGTGAATCTAAACACCTAGAGGAGCAGTACTTC. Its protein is CASSESKHLEEQYF.